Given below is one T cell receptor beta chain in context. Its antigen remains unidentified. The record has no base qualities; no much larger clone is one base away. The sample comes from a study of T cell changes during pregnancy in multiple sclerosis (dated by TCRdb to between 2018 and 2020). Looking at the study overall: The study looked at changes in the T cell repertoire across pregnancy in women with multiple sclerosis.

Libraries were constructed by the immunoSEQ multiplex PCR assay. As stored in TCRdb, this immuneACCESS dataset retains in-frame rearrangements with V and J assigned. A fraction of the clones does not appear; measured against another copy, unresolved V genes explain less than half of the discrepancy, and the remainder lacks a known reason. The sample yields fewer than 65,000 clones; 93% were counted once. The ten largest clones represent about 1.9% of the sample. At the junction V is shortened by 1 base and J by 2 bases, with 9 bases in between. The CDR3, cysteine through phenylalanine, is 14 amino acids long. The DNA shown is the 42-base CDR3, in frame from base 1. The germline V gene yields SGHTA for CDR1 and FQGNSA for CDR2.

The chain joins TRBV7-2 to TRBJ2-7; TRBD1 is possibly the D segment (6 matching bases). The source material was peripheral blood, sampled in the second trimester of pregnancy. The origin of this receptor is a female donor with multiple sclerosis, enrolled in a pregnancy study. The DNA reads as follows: TGTGCCAGCAGCTTAGGGACAGCCGCCTACGAGCAGTACTTC. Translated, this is CASSLGTAAYEQYF.